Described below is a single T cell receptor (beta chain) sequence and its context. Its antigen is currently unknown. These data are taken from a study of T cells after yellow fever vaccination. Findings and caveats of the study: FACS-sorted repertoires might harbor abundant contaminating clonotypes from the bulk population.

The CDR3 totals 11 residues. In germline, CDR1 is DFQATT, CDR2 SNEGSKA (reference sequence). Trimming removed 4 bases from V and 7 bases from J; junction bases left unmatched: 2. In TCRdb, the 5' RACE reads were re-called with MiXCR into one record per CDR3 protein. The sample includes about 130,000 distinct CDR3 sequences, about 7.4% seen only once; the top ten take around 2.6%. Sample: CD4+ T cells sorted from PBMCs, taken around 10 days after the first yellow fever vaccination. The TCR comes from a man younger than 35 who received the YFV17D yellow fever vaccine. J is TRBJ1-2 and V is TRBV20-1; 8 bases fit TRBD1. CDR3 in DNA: TGCAGTGCTACGACAGGGGCTGGCTACACCTTC. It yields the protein CSATTGAGYTF.